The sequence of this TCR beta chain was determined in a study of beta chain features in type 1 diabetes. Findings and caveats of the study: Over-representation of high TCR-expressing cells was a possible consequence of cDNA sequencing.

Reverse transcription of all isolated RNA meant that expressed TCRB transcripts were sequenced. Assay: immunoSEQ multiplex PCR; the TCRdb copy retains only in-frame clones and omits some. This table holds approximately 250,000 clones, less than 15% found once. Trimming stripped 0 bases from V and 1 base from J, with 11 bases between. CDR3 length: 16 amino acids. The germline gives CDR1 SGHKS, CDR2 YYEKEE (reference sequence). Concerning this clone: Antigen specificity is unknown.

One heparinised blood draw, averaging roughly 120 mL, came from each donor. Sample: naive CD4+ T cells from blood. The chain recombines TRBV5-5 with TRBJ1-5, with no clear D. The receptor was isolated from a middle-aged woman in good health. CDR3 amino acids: CASSLGAGVSNQPQHF. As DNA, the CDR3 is TGTGCCAGCAGCTTGGGGGCGGGCGTAAGCAATCAGCCCCAGCATTTT.